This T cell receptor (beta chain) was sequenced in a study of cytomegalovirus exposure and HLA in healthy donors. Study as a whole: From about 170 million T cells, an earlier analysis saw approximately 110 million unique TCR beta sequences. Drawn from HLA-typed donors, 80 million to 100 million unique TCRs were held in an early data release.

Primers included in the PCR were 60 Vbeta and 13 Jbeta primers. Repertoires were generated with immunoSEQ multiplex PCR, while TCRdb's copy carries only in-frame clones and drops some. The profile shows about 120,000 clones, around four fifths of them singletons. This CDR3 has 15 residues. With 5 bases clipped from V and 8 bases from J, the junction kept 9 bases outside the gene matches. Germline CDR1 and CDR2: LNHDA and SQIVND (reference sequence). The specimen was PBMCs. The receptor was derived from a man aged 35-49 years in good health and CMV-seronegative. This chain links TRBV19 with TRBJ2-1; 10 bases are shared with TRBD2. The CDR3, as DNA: TGTGCCAGTAGTCGGACCCTAGCGGGAGCCCATGAGCAGTTCTTC. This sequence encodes CASSRTLAGAHEQFF. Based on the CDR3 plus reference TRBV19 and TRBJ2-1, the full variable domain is DGGITQSPKYLFRKEGQNVTLSCEQNLNHDAMYWYRQDPGQGLRLIYYSQIVNDFQKGDIAEGYSVSREKKESFPLTVTSAQKNPTAFYLCASSRTLAGAHEQFFGPGTRLTVL.